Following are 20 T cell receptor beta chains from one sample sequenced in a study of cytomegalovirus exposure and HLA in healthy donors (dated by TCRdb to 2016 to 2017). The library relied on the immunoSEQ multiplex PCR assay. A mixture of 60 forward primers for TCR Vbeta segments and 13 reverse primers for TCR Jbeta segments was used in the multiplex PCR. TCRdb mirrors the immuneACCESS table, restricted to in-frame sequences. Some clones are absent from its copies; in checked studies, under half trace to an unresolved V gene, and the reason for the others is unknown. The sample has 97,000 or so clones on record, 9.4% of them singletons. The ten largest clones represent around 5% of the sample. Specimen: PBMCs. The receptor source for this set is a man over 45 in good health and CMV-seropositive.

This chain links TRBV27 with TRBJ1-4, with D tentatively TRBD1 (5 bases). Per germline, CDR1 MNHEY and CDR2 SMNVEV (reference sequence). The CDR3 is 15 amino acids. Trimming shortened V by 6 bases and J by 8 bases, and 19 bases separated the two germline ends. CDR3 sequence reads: CASSSGTSSAEKLFF. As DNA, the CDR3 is TGTGCCAGCAGCAGCGGGACTTCAAGCGCAGAAAAACTGTTTTTT.

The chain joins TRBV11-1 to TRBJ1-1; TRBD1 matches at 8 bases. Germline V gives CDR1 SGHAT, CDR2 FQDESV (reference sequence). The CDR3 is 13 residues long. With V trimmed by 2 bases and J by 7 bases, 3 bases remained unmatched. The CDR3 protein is CASSLRQGSEAFF. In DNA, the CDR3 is TGTGCCAGCAGCTTAAGACAGGGGAGTGAAGCTTTCTTT. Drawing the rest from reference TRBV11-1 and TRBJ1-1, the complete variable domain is EAEVAQSPRYKITEKSQAVAFWCDPISGHATLYWYRQILGQGPELLVQFQDESVVDDSQLPKDRFSAERLKGVDSTLKIQPAELGDSAMYLCASSLRQGSEAFFGQGTRLTVV.

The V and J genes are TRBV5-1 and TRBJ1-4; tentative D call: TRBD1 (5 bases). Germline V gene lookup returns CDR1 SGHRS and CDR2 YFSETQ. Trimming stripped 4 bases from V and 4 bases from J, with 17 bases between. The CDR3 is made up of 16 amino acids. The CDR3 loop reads CASSPPAGRLNEKLFF. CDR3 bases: TGCGCCAGCAGCCCCCCGGCGGGACGGCTTAATGAAAAACTGTTTTTT.

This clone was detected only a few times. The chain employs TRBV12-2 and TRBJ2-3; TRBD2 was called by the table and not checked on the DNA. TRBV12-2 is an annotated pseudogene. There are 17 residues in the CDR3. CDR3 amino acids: CASRIDMGLAGRNTQYF. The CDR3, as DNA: TGTGCAAGTCGCATAGACATGGGGCTAGCGGGAAGGAATACGCAGTATTTT.

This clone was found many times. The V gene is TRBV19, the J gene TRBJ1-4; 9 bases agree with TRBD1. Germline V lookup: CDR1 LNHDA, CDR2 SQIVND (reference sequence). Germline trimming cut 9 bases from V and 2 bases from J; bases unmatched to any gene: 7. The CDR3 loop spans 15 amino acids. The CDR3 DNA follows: TGTGCCAGCCGGGACAGGGCGTCGACTAATGAAAAACTGTTTTTT. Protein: CASRDRASTNEKLFF. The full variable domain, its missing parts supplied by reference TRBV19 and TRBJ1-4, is DGGITQSPKYLFRKEGQNVTLSCEQNLNHDAMYWYRQDPGQGLRLIYYSQIVNDFQKGDIAEGYSVSREKKESFPLTVTSAQKNPTAFYLCASRDRASTNEKLFFGSGTQLSVL.

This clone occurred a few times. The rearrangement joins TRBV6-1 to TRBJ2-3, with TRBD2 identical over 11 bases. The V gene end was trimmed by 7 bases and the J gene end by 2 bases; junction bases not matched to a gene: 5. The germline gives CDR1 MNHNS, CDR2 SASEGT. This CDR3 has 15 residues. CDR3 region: CASTYSGRVTDTQYF. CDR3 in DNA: TGTGCCAGCACCTATAGCGGGAGGGTCACAGATACGCAGTATTTT.

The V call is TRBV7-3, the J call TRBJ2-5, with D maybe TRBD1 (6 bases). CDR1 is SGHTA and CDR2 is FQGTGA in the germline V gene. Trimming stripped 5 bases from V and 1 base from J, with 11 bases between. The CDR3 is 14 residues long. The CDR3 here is CASSPTGRQETQYF. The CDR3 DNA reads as TGTGCCAGCAGCCCCACAGGGCGCCAAGAGACCCAGTACTTC. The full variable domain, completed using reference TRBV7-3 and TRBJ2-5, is GAGVSQTPSNKVTEKGKYVELRCDPISGHTALYWYRQSLGQGPEFLIYFQGTGAADDSGLPNDRFFAVRPEGSVSTLKIQRTERGDSAVYLCASSPTGRQETQYFGPGTRLLVL.

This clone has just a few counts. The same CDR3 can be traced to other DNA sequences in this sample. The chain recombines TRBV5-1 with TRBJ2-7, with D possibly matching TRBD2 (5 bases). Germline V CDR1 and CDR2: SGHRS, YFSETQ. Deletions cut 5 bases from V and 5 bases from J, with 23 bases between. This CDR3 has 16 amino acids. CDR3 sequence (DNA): TGCGCCAGCAGTCGGAGTGCGGGCCTAGGTCTCGACGAGCAGTACTTC. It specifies CASSRSAGLGLDEQYF.

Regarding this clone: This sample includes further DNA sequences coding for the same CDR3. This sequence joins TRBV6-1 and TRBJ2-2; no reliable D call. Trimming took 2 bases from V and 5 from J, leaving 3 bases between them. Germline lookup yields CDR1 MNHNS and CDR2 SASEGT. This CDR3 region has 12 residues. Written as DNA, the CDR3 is TGTGCCAGCAGTGAACTGACCGGGGAGCTGTTTTTT. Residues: CASSELTGELFF.

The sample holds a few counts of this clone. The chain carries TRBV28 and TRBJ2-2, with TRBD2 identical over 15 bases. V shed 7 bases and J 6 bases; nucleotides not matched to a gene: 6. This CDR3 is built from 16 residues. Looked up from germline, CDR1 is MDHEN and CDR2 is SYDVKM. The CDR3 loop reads CASTRTSGRASGELFF. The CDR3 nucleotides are TGTGCCAGCACCCGGACTAGCGGGAGGGCTTCCGGGGAGCTGTTTTTT.

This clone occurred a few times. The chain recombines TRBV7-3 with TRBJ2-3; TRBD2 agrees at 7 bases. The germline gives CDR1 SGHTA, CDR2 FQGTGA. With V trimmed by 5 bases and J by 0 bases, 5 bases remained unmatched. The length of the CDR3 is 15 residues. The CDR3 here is CASSTSGESTDTQYF. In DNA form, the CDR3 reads TGTGCCAGCAGCACCAGCGGGGAGAGCACAGATACGCAGTATTTT. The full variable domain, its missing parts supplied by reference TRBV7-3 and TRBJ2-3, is GAGVSQTPSNKVTEKGKYVELRCDPISGHTALYWYRQSLGQGPEFLIYFQGTGAADDSGLPNDRFFAVRPEGSVSTLKIQRTERGDSAVYLCASSTSGESTDTQYFGPGTRLTVL.

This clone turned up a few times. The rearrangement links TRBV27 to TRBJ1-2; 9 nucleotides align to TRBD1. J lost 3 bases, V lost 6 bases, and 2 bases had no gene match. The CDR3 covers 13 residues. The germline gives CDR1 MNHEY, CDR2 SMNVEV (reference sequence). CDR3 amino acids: CASSRTGDYGYTF. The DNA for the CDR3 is TGTGCCAGCAGCCGGACAGGGGACTATGGCTACACCTTC.

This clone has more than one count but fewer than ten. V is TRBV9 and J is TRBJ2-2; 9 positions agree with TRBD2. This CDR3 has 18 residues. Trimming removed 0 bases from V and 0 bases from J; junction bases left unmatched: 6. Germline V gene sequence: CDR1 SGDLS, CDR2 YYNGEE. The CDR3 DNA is TGTGCCAGCAGCGTAGTACCCCCTAGCGGGGCGAACACCGGGGAGCTGTTTTTT. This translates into CASSVVPPSGANTGELFF.

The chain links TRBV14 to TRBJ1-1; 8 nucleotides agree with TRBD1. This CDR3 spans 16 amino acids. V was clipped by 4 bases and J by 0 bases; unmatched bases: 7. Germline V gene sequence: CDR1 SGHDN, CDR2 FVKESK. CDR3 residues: CASSPRTGKLNTEAFF. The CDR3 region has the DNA TGTGCCAGCAGCCCCCGGACAGGGAAATTGAACACTGAAGCTTTCTTT.

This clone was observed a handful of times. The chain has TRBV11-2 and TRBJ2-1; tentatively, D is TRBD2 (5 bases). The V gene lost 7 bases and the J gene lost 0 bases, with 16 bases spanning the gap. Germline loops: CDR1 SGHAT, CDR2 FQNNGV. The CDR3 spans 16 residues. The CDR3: CASTHPGESSYNEQFF. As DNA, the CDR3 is TGTGCCAGCACCCACCCCGGGGAGAGCTCCTACAATGAGCAGTTCTTC.

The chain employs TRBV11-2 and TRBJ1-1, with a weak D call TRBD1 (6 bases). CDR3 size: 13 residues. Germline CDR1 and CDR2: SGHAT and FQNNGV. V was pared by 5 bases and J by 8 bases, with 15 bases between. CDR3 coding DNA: TGTGCCAGCAGCCCTGTAAGGGGGGGCGAAGCTTTCTTT. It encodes CASSPVRGGEAFF.

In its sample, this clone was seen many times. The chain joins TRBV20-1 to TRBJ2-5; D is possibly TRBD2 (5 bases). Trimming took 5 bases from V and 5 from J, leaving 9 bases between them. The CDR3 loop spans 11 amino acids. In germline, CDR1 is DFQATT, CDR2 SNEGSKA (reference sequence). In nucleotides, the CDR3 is TGCAGTGCTTGGACTGCGGAGACCCAGTACTTC. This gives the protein CSAWTAETQYF.

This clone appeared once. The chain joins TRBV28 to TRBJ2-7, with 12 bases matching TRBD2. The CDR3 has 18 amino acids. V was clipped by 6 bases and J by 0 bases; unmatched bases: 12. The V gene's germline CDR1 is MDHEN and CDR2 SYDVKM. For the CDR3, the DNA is TGTGCCAGCAGCCGCGGACTAGCGGGAACGTTAAACTCCTACGAGCAGTACTTC. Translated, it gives CASSRGLAGTLNSYEQYF.

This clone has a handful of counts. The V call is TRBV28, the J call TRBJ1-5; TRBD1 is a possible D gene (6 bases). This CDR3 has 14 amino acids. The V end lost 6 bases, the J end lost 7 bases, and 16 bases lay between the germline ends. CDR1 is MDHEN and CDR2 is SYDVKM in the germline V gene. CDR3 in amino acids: CASRGTREGQPQHF. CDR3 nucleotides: TGTGCCAGCAGGGGGACAAGGGAAGGGCAGCCCCAGCATTTT.

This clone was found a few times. The CDR3 sequence is CASSRTSGEYNEQFF. CDR3 sequence (DNA): TGTGCCAGCAGCAGGACTAGCGGGGAATACAATGAGCAGTTCTTC. The V call is TRBV7-2, the J call TRBJ2-1, with TRBD2 identical over 12 bases. Germline lookup yields CDR1 SGHTA and CDR2 FQGNSA. The CDR3 is 15 residues long. V lost 5 bases, J lost 4 bases, and 3 bases stayed unmatched.